The clone carrying this TCR beta chain appeared many times. The target antigen is unknown. The record originates from a study of T cells in Graves' hyperthyroidism and ophthalmopathy. Study-wide findings and caveats: The model foresaw ophthalmopathy a median 6.5 months prior to onset.

Together with thyroid ultrasound, orbital computed tomography, serum thyroxine and TRAb, clinical symptoms were used for diagnoses. The TCR beta CDR3 regions underwent amplification using RNA transcripts as the source. Using the HTBI primer set, a first-round RT-PCR was run on the TCR CDR3. TCRdb independently ran MiXCR on the multiplex PCR reads; one entry per CDR3 protein. The sample gives about 550,000 distinct CDR3 sequences, around 20% of which show up once; 26% is in the top ten. After removal of 2 bases from V and 5 bases from J, the junction contained 6 bases not matched to a gene. The length of the CDR3 is 14 residues. Germline-derived CDR1 and CDR2 are DFQATT and SNEGSKA (reference sequence).

Sequencing was done on a sample of blood. The genes are TRBV20-1 and TRBJ2-7; 10 nucleotides agree with TRBD1. This clonotype was obtained from a young man with Graves' hyperthyroidism. Here the CDR3 DNA reads TGCAGTGCTAGACATCGACAGGGGGCCCACGAGCAGTACTTC. It is translated as CSARHRQGAHEQYF.